This TCR beta chain comes out of a study of beta chain features in type 1 diabetes. Expressed TCRB transcripts were sequenced, since all the RNA that had been isolated was reverse transcribed. Assay: immunoSEQ multiplex PCR; the TCRdb copy retains only in-frame clones and omits some. The table lists about 400,000 clones, around an eighth of them singletons. Study-wide results and caveats: Because the template was cDNA, high-expressing cells might be over-represented.

The CDR3 length is 19 residues. From germline, CDR1 is LGHNA and CDR2 YSLEER. Trimming removed 0 bases from V and 8 bases from J; junction bases left unmatched: 21. On this clone: No antigen is known for it.

The source is a young man in good health. Sequenced input: naive CD4+ T cells from blood. This sequence joins TRBV4-3 and TRBJ1-2, with 7 nucleotides matching TRBD1. The CDR3 bases are TGCGCCAGCAGCCAAGATCTGGAAGGCCGTTCCAGGGGGTCTCGCGGCTACACCTTC. Translated: CASSQDLEGRSRGSRGYTF.